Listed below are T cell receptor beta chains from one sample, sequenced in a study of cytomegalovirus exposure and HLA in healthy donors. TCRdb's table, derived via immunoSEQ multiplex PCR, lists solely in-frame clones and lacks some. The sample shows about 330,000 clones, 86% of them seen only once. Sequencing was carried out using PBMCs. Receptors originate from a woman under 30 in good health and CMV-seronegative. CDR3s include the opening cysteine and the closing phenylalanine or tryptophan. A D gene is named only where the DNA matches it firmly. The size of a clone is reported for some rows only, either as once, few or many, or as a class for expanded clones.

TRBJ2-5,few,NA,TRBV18,CASSPAGQETQYF,TGTGCCAGCTCACCGGCAGGCCAAGAGACCCAGTACTTC
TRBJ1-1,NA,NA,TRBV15,CATSRGGNDREAFF,TGTGCCACCAGCAGGGGGGGGAACGACAGGGAAGCTTTCTTT
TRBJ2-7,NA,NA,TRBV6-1,CASSEYGALGAYEQYF,TGTGCCAGCAGTGAGTATGGAGCCTTGGGGGCCTATGAGCAGTACTTC
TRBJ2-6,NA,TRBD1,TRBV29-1,CSAQGKTPSGANVLTF,TGCAGCGCACAGGGGAAGACCCCCTCTGGGGCCAACGTCCTGACTTTC
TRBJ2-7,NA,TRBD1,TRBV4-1,CASSQLRGTGDVKEQYF,TGCGCCAGCAGCCAATTGAGAGGGACAGGGGATGTAAAGGAGCAGTACTTC
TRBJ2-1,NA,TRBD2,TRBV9,CASSGSGRDNNEQFF,TGTGCCAGCAGCGGTAGCGGGAGGGACAACAATGAGCAGTTCTTC
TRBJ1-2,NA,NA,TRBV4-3,CASSQGADVGFGYTF,TGCGCCAGCAGCCAGGGGGCTGACGTTGGGTTTGGCTACACCTTC
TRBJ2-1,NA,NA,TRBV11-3,CASSRVSGYPYNEQFF,TGTGCCAGCAGCCGGGTAAGCGGGTACCCCTACAATGAGCAGTTCTTC
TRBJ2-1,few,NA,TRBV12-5,CASRLDPQDRQFF,TGTGCTAGCCGCCTTGACCCGCAAGACAGACAGTTCTTC
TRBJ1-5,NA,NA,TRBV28,CASSQQLGTLDNQPQHF,TGTGCCAGCAGTCAGCAACTCGGGACACTCGATAATCAGCCCCAGCATTTT
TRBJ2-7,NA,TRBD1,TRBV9,CASSPGTAPAYEQYF,TGTGCCAGCAGCCCTGGGACAGCTCCAGCGTACGAGCAGTACTTC
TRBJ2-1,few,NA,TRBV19,CASSILAPPNEQFF,TGTGCCAGTAGTATACTAGCGCCTCCGAATGAGCAGTTCTTC
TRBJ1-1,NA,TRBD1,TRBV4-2,CASSPHRGTEAFF,TGTGCCAGCAGCCCACACAGGGGCACTGAAGCTTTCTTT
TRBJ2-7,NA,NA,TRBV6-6,CASTPDLLGDEQYF,TGTGCCAGCACCCCTGACTTGCTCGGCGACGAGCAGTACTTC
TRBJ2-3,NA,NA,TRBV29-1,CSVCRVASTDTQYF,TGCAGCGTGTGCAGGGTTGCTAGCACAGATACGCAGTATTTT
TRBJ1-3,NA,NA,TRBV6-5,CASSLDTPYSGNTIYF,TGTGCCAGCAGTTTGGACACCCCGTACTCTGGAAACACCATATATTTT
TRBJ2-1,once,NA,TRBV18,CASSPTSGEQFF,TGTGCCAGCTCACCGACTAGTGGTGAGCAGTTCTTC
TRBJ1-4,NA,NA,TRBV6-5,CASSYSPGRLEKLFF,TGTGCCAGCAGTTACTCACCTGGGCGCTTAGAAAAACTGTTTTTT
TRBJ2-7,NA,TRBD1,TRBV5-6,CASSTGQGLLSEQYF,TGTGCCAGCAGCACTGGACAGGGCCTTCTCTCCGAGCAGTACTTC
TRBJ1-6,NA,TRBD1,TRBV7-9,CASSLVPGQGINSPLHF,TGTGCCAGCAGCCTCGTCCCGGGACAGGGGATCAATTCACCCCTCCACTTT
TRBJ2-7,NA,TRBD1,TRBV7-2,CASCTQAGGIYEQYF,TGTGCCAGCTGTACCCAGGCAGGGGGCATCTACGAGCAGTACTTC
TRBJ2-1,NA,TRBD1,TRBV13,CASSLGTGKNEQFF,TGTGCCAGCAGCTTAGGGACAGGGAAAAATGAGCAGTTCTTC
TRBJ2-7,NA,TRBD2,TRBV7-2,CASSPGTSGTPDEQYF,TGTGCCAGCAGCCCGGGGACTAGCGGGACCCCGGACGAGCAGTACTTC
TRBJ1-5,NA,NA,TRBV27,CASSFEGGDQPQHF,TGTGCCAGCAGTTTTGAGGGAGGGGATCAGCCCCAGCATTTT
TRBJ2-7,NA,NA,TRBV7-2,CASSLVGSESFYEQYF,TGTGCCAGCAGCTTAGTGGGTAGCGAGAGTTTCTACGAGCAGTACTTC
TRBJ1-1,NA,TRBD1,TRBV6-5,CASSRTGTDTEAFF,TGTGCCAGCAGTAGAACCGGGACAGACACTGAAGCTTTCTTT
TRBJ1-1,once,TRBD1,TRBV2,CASTEEPGQGPTEAFF,TGTGCCAGCACTGAGGAACCGGGACAGGGCCCCACTGAAGCTTTCTTT
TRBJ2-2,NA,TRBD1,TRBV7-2,CASSSRQGWTGELFF,TGTGCCAGCAGCTCGAGACAGGGATGGACCGGGGAGCTGTTTTTT
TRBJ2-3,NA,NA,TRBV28,CASRTLGLGTDTQYF,TGTGCCAGCAGAACGTTGGGACTCGGCACAGATACGCAGTATTTT